The 13 T cell receptor beta chains below all came from one sample that was sequenced in a study of PD-L1 blockade in urothelial cancer. This table comes from immunoSEQ multiplex PCR, and its TCRdb copy is limited to in-frame clones, with some not included. The table shows around 50,000 clones, with approximately 90% occurring only once. The time point: peripheral blood 6 weeks after treatment start. Sequenced here: PBMCs, sampled around atezolizumab (anti-PD-L1) treatment. The source of these receptors is a man in his 60s with urothelial cancer.

The chain carries TRBV19 and TRBJ1-3, with TRBD1 identical over 8 bases. The CDR3 totals 15 residues. From germline, CDR1 is LNHDA and CDR2 SQIVND (reference sequence). The ends lost 6 bases at V and 0 bases at J; junction bases unmatched: 4. The CDR3 DNA is TGTGCCAGTAGCCGAACAGGGGGCTCTGGAAACACCATATATTTT. Its translation is CASSRTGGSGNTIYF.

CDR3 sequence: CASSLVQGKGEKLFF. The CDR3 DNA is TGTGCCAGCAGCTTAGTACAGGGGAAGGGAGAAAAACTGTTTTTT. V gene TRBV7-2 combines with J gene TRBJ1-4, with 7 bases matching TRBD1. Germline loops: CDR1 SGHTA, CDR2 FQGNSA. The CDR3 has 15 residues. V gave up 1 base and J gave up 8 bases; unmatched junction bases: 7.

This clone was observed once. This chain links TRBV4-2 with TRBJ2-6, with a tentative D call TRBD2 (6 bases). Deletions cut 3 bases from V and 0 bases from J, with 9 bases between. The CDR3 loop spans 16 amino acids. Germline CDR1 and CDR2: LGHNA and YNFKEQ. CDR3 in amino acids: CASSQGLNSGANVLTF. The DNA for the CDR3 is TGTGCCAGCAGCCAGGGACTGAACTCTGGGGCCAACGTCCTGACTTTC.

This clone was recorded a few times. This chain links TRBV4-3 with TRBJ2-7; 10 nucleotides line up with TRBD2. This CDR3 comprises 14 residues. The ends lost 0 bases at V and 6 bases at J; junction bases unmatched: 2. Germline V gene sequence: CDR1 LGHNA, CDR2 YSLEER. This CDR3 is CASSQEAGGSEQYF. In nucleotides, the CDR3 is TGCGCCAGCAGCCAAGAAGCGGGAGGGAGCGAGCAGTACTTC.

The chain is built from TRBV28 and TRBJ2-1; 8 nucleotides match TRBD2. J was trimmed by 0 bases and V by 5 bases; bases with no gene match: 3. The CDR3 totals 15 residues. From germline, CDR1 is MDHEN and CDR2 SYDVKM. The CDR3 here is CASSRSGNSYNEQFF. In nucleotides, the CDR3 is TGTGCCAGCAGTCGTAGCGGGAACTCCTACAATGAGCAGTTCTTC. Based on the CDR3 plus reference TRBV28 and TRBJ2-1, the full variable domain is DVKVTQSSRYLVKRTGEKVFLECVQDMDHENMFWYRQDPGLGLRLIYFSYDVKMKEKGDIPEGYSVSREKKERFSLILESASTNQTSMYLCASSRSGNSYNEQFFGPGTRLTVL.

Only one count was recorded for this clone. The chain is built from TRBV7-9 and TRBJ1-1; unclear D gene. The V end was cut by 3 bases, the J end by 4 bases, with 15 bases between. Germline CDR1 reads SEHNR; CDR2 reads FQNEAQ (reference sequence). The CDR3 consists of 15 residues. CDR3 amino acids: CASSLADFTSTEAFF. In DNA, the CDR3 is TGTGCCAGCAGCTTGGCGGATTTTACGAGCACTGAAGCTTTCTTT.

This clone was detected a few times. The chain carries TRBV5-3 and TRBJ1-2, with D uncertain. TRBV5-3 falls under the ORF class, with uncertain function. This CDR3 is built from 14 residues. Trimming cost V 0 bases and J 5 bases, with 11 bases left between them. The CDR3 DNA is TGTGCCAGAAGCTTGGGGGGTCGGGGATATGGCTACACCTTC. Amino acid sequence: CARSLGGRGYGYTF.

The chain has TRBV5-1 and TRBJ1-1; D unclear. CDR1 SGHRS and CDR2 YFSETQ come from the germline V gene. The V end was cut by 0 bases, the J end by 1 base, with 4 bases between. The CDR3 runs 13 residues. CDR3 sequence reads: CASSLVWNTEAFF. CDR3 nucleotide sequence: TGCGCCAGCAGCTTGGTATGGAACACTGAAGCTTTCTTT.

The chain links TRBV30 to TRBJ2-7, with D possibly matching TRBD2 (6 bases). V was pared by 0 bases and J by 3 bases, with 9 bases between. Germline CDR1 reads GTSNPN; CDR2 reads SVGIG (reference sequence). This CDR3 has 13 residues. CDR3 bases: TGTGCCTGGAGTGTACTTAGCGGCTACGAGCAGTACTTC. Encoded protein: CAWSVLSGYEQYF. The full variable domain, with the rest looked up from reference TRBV30 and TRBJ2-7, is SQTIHQWPATLVQPVGSPLSLECTVEGTSNPNLYWYRQAAGRGLQLLFYSVGIGQISSEVPQNLSASRPQDRQFILSSKKLLLSDSGFYLCAWSVLSGYEQYFGPGTRLTVT.

There are a few counts of this clone. The chain recombines TRBV5-1 with TRBJ2-3; a possible D gene is TRBD2 (6 bases). Germline CDR1 SGHRS, CDR2 YFSETQ. Trimming pared 2 bases from V and 1 base from J, leaving 23 bases between. The CDR3 runs to 19 residues. CDR3 in amino acids: CASSFPFPGTLRGTDTQYF. The DNA of the CDR3 is TGCGCCAGCAGCTTCCCCTTTCCCGGGACTCTCAGAGGCACAGATACGCAGTATTTT.

The chain links TRBV25-1 to TRBJ2-3; 9 positions agree with TRBD1. Per germline, CDR1 MGHDK and CDR2 SYGVNS. J gave up 4 bases and V 3 bases, and 8 bases lay outside the gene matches. This CDR3 is built from 16 residues. Written as DNA, the CDR3 is TGTGCCAGCAGTGATCCTGGACAGGGGATGGCAGATACGCAGTATTTT. This codes for CASSDPGQGMADTQYF.

This chain connects TRBV27 to TRBJ1-4; D possibly corresponds to TRBD1 (6 bases). Germline CDR1 reads MNHEY; CDR2 reads SMNVEV (reference sequence). CDR3 length equals 19 residues. The V end lost 5 bases, the J end lost 0 bases, and 22 bases lay between the germline ends. The DNA of the CDR3 is TGTGCCAGCAGTCCTCGCCTAGGTGGGGGGGCCGCAACTAATGAAAAACTGTTTTTT. It codes for CASSPRLGGGAATNEKLFF. The whole variable domain, remainder taken from reference TRBV27 and TRBJ1-4, is EAQVTQNPRYLITVTGKKLTVTCSQNMNHEYMSWYRQDPGLGLRQIYYSMNVEVTDKGDVPEGYKVSRKEKRNFPLILESPSPNQTSLYFCASSPRLGGGAATNEKLFFGSGTQLSVL.

The CDR3 DNA is TGTGCCAGCAGCCTAGGACTAGCGGGAGGGGTTGAGCAGTTCTTC. Protein product: CASSLGLAGGVEQFF. V usage is TRBV14 and J usage is TRBJ2-1, with 15 bases matching TRBD2. Losses at the gene ends were 4 bases for V and 9 bases for J; bases not matched to a gene: 4. The CDR3 is 15 amino acids. Germline CDR1 is SGHDN and CDR2 is FVKESK.